This entry lists 5 T cell receptor beta chains sequenced from one sample in a study of blood T cell repertoires in COVID-19. TCRdb keeps only in-frame clones here, not all; method: immunoSEQ multiplex PCR. Here the sample spans some 120,000 clones, around 86% being singletons. The sample taken for sequencing was peripheral blood. The receptors were sampled from a woman aged 80 or older with acute or convalescent COVID-19.

The gene calls are TRBV10-3 and TRBJ2-1; no firm D call. CDR1 is ENHRY and CDR2 is SYGVKD in the germline V gene. The CDR3 has 15 residues. V was trimmed by 8 bases and J by 0 bases, leaving 14 bases between them. CDR3 region: CAILTPGSSYNEQFF. CDR3 nucleotides: TGTGCCATCTTGACCCCGGGTAGCTCCTACAATGAGCAGTTCTTC.

The count of this clone is one. V and J are TRBV2 and TRBJ1-5; 11 bases match TRBD1. CDR3 length equals 15 residues. In germline, CDR1 is SNHLY, CDR2 FYNNEI. V lost 7 bases to trimming and J lost 1 base; unmatched junction nucleotides: 3. DNA of the CDR3: TGTGCCAGCAAGGGGACAGGGGGGAGCAATCAGCCCCAGCATTTT. Translation: CASKGTGGSNQPQHF.

The rearrangement links TRBV19 to TRBJ1-4, with unresolved D. This CDR3 region has 13 residues. V gave up 0 bases and J gave up 6 bases, with 5 bases separating them. Germline V gene data show CDR1 as LNHDA and CDR2 as SQIVND (reference sequence). This CDR3 is CASSIDPYEKLFF. CDR3 coding DNA: TGTGCCAGTAGTATAGATCCTTATGAAAAACTGTTTTTT.

V is TRBV5-1 and J is TRBJ2-2; D perhaps matches TRBD1 (6 bases). There are 17 residues in the CDR3. Germline V gives CDR1 SGHRS, CDR2 YFSETQ. V was trimmed by 4 bases and J by 0 bases, leaving 16 bases between them. CDR3 bases: TGCGCCAGCAGCAGGGCCCCCGGGACAACGAACACCGGGGAGCTGTTTTTT. Translating gives CASSRAPGTTNTGELFF. The full variable domain, rest sourced from reference TRBV5-1 and TRBJ2-2, is KAGVTQTPRYLIKTRGQQVTLSCSPISGHRSVSWYQQTPGQGLQFLFEYFSETQRNKGNFPGRFSGRQFSNSRSEMNVSTLELGDSALYLCASSRAPGTTNTGELFFGEGSRLTVL.

The chain uses TRBV5-1 and TRBJ1-3; perhaps TRBD1 as D (5 bases). The CDR3 is 14 residues long. V was clipped by 4 bases and J by 1 base, with 9 bases between them. Germline V gives CDR1 SGHRS, CDR2 YFSETQ. CDR3 in DNA: TGCGCCAGCAGCGCCCCAGGGTCTGGAAACACCATATATTTT. The encoded protein is CASSAPGSGNTIYF.